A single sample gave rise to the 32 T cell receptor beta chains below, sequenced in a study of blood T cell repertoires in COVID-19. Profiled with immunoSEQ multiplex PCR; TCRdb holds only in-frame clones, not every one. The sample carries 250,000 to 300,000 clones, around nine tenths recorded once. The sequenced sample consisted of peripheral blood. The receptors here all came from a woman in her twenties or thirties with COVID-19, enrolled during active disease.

The CDR3 loop is CASSQGPPLAGLSYEQYF. CDR3 DNA: TGCGCCAGCAGCCAAGGGCCCCCGCTAGCGGGGCTCTCCTACGAGCAGTACTTC. The chain carries TRBV4-1 and TRBJ2-7; 9 bases match TRBD2. Germline trimming cut 1 base from V and 0 bases from J; bases unmatched to any gene: 10. The CDR3 covers 18 residues. CDR1 is MGHRA, CDR2 YSYEKL, per germline.

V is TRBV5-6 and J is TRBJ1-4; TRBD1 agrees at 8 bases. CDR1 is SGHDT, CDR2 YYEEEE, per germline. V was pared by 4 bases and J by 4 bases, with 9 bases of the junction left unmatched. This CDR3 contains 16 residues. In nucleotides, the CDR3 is TGTGCCAGCAGCAGGACAGGGTGGGGAGATAATGAAAAACTGTTTTTT. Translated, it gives CASSRTGWGDNEKLFF.

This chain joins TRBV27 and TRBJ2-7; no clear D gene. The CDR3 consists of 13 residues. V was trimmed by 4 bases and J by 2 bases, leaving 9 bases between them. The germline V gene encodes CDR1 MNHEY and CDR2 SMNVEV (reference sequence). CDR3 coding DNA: TGTGCCAGCAGTTGGTCTGGAGCCTACGAGCAGTACTTC. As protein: CASSWSGAYEQYF.

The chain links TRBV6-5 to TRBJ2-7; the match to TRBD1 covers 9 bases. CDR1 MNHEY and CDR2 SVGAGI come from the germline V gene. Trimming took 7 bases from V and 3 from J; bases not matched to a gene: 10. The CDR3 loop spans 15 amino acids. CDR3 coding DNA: TGTGCCAGCATGAGGGGACAGGGAGTTTTCTACGAGCAGTACTTC. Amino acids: CASMRGQGVFYEQYF.

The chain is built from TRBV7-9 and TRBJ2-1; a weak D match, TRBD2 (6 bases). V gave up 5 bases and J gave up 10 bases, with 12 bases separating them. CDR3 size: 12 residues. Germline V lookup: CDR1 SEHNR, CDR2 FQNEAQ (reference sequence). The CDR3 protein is CASSPTSHEQFF. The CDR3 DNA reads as TGTGCCAGCAGCCCGACTAGTCACGAGCAGTTCTTC.

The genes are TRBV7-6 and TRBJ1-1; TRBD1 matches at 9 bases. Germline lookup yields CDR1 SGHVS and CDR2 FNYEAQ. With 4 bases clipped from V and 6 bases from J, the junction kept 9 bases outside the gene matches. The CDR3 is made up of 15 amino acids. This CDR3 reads CASSSEWDRVAEAFF. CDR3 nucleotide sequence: TGTGCCAGCAGCTCGGAATGGGACAGGGTCGCTGAAGCTTTCTTT.

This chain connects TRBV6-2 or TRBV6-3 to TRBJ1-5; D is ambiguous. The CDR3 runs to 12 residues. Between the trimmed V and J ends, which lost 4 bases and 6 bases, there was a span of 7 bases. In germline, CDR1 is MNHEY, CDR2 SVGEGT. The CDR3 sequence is CASSSRGQPQHF. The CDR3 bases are TGTGCCAGCAGTTCCAGAGGTCAGCCCCAGCATTTT.

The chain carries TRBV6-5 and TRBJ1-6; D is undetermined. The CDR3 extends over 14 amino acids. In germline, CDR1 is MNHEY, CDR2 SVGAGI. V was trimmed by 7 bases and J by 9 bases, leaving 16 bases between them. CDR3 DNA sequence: TGTGCCAGCACCAAGGGCCTTGAGGGTTCACCCCTCCACTTT. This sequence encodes CASTKGLEGSPLHF.

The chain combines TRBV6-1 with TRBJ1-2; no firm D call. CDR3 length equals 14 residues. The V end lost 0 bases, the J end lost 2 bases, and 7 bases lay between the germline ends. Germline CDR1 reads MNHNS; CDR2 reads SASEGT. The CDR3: CASSEARGNYGYTF. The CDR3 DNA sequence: TGTGCCAGCAGTGAAGCGCGCGGGAACTATGGCTACACCTTC.

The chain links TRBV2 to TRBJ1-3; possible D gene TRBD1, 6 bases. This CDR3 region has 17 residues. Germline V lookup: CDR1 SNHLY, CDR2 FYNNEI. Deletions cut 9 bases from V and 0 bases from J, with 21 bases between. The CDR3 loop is CASRWDATGLSGNTIYF. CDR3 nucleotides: TGTGCCAGTCGATGGGATGCGACAGGTCTCTCTGGAAACACCATATATTTT.

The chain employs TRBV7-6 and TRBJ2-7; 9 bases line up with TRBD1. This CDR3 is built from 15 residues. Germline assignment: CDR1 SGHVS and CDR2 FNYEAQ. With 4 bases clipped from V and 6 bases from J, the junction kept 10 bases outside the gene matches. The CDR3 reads CASSSRTGATTEQYF. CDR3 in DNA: TGTGCCAGCAGCTCGAGGACAGGGGCGACTACCGAGCAGTACTTC.

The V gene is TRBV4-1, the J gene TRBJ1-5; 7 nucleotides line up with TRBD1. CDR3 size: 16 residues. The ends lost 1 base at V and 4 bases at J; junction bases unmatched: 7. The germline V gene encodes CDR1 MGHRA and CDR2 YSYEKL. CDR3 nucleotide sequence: TGCGCCAGCAGCCAAGCGACAGGGATACGAAATCAGCCCCAGCATTTT. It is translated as CASSQATGIRNQPQHF.

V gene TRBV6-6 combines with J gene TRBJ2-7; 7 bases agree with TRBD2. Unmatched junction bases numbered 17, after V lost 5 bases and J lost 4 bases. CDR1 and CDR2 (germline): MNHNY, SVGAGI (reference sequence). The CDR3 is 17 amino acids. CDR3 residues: CASSPSPGGIGAYEQYF. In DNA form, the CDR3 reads TGTGCCAGCAGTCCTTCCCCCGGGGGGATTGGGGCGTACGAGCAGTACTTC.

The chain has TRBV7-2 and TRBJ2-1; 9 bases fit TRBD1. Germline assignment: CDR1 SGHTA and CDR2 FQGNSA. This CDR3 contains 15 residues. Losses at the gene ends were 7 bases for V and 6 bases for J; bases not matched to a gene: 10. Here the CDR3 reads CASMNNRGRGNEQFF. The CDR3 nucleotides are TGTGCCAGCATGAATAACAGGGGGCGAGGCAATGAGCAGTTCTTC.

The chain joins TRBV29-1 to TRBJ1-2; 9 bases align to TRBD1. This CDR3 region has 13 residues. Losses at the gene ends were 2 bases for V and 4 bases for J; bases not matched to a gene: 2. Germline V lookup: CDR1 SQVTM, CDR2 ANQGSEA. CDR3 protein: CSVETDRGYGYTF. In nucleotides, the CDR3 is TGCAGCGTTGAAACGGACAGGGGCTATGGCTACACCTTC.

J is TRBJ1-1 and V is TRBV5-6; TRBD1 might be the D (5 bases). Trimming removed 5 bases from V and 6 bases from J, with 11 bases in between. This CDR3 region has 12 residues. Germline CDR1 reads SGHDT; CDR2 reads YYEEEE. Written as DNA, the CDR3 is TGTGCCAGCAGTCTGGGGGACTCTGAAGCTTTCTTT. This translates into CASSLGDSEAFF. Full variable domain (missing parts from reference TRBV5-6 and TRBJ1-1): DAGVTQSPTHLIKTRGQQVTLRCSPKSGHDTVSWYQQALGQGPQFIFQYYEEEERQRGNFPDRFSGHQFPNYSSELNVNALLLGDSALYLCASSLGDSEAFFGQGTRLTVV.

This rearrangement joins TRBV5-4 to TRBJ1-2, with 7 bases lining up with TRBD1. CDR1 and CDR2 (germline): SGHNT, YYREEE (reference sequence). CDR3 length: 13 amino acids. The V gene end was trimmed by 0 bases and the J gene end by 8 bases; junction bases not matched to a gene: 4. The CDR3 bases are TGTGCCAGCAGCTTGGCCAGGGGGTTAGGCTACACCTTC. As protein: CASSLARGLGYTF.

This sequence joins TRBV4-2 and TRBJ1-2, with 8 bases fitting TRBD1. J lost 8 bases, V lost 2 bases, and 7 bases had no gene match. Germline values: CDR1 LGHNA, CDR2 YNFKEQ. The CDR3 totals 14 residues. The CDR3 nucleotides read TGTGCCAGCAGCCAACCCGGACAGGGACCGGGCTACACCTTC. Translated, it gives CASSQPGQGPGYTF.

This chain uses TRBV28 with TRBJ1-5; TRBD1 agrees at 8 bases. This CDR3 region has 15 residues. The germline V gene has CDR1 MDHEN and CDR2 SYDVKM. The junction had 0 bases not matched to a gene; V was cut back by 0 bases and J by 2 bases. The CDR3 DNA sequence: TGTGCCAGCAGTTTATGGGACAGGGGCAATCAGCCCCAGCATTTT. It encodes CASSLWDRGNQPQHF.

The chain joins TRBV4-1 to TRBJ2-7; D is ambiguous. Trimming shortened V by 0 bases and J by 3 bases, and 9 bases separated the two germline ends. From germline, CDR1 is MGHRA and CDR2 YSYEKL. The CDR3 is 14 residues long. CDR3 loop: CASSQDYRNYEQYF. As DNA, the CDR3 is TGCGCCAGCAGCCAAGACTACAGAAACTACGAGCAGTACTTC.

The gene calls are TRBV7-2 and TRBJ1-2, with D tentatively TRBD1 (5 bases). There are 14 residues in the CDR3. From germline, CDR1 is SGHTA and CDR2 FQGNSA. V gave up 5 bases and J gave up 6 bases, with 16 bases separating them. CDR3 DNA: TGTGCCAGCAGCCTAGGCAGGGCGATGGATGGCTACACCTTC. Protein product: CASSLGRAMDGYTF. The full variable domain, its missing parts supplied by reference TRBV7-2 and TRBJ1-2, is GAGVSQSPSNKVTEKGKDVELRCDPISGHTALYWYRQSLGQGLEFLIYFQGNSAPDKSGLPSDRFSAERTGGSVSTLTIQRTQQEDSAVYLCASSLGRAMDGYTFGSGTRLTVV.

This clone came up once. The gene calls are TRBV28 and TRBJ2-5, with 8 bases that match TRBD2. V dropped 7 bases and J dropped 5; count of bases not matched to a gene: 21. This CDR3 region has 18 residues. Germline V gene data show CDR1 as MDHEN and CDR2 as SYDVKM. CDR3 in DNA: TGTGCCAGCAAGGGTTTCAAGGGACTAGTGGGTTTTCGGGAGACCCAGTACTTC. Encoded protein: CASKGFKGLVGFRETQYF. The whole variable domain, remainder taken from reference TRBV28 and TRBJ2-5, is DVKVTQSSRYLVKRTGEKVFLECVQDMDHENMFWYRQDPGLGLRLIYFSYDVKMKEKGDIPEGYSVSREKKERFSLILESASTNQTSMYLCASKGFKGLVGFRETQYFGPGTRLLVL.

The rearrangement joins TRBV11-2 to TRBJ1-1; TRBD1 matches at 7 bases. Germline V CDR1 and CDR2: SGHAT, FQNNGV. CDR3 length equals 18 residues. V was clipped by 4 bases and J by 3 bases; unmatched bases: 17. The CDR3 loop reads CASSSQRAPTGPDTEAFF. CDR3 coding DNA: TGTGCCAGCAGCTCCCAAAGGGCCCCGACAGGGCCTGACACTGAAGCTTTCTTT. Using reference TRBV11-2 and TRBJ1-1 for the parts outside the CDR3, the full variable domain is EAGVAQSPRYKIIEKRQSVAFWCNPISGHATLYWYQQILGQGPKLLIQFQNNGVVDDSQLPKDRFSAERLKGVDSTLKIQPAKLEDSAVYLCASSSQRAPTGPDTEAFFGQGTRLTVV.

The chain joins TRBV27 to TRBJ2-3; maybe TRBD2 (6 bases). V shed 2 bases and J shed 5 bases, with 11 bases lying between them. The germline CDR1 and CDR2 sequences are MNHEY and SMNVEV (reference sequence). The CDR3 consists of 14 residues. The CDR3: CASSLRLGRDTQYF. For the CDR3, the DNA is TGTGCCAGCAGTTTAAGACTAGGAAGAGATACGCAGTATTTT.

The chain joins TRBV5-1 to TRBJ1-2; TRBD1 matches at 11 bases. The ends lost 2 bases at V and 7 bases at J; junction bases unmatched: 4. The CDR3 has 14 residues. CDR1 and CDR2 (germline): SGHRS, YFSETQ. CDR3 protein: CASSFGTGGFGYTF. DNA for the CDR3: TGCGCCAGCAGCTTCGGGACAGGGGGTTTTGGCTACACCTTC.

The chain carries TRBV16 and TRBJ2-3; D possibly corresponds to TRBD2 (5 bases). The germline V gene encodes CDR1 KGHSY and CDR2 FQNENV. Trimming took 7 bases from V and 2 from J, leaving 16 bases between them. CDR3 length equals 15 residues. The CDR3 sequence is CASNKEDGYTDTQYF. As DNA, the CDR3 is TGTGCCAGCAACAAGGAGGACGGATACACAGATACGCAGTATTTT.

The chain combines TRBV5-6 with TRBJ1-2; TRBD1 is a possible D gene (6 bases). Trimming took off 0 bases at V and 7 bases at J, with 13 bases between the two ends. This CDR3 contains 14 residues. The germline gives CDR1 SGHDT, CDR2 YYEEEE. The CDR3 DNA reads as TGTGCCAGCAGCTTGGCTGCCAGGGGATCTGGCTACACCTTC. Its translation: CASSLAARGSGYTF. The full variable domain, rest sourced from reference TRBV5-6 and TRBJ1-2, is DAGVTQSPTHLIKTRGQQVTLRCSPKSGHDTVSWYQQALGQGPQFIFQYYEEEERQRGNFPDRFSGHQFPNYSSELNVNALLLGDSALYLCASSLAARGSGYTFGSGTRLTVV.

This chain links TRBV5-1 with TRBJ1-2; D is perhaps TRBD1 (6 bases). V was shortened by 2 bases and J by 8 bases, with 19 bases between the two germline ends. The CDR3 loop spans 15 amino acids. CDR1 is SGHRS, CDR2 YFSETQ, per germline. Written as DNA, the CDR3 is TGCGCCAGCAGCTTCGGGCCACAGGGTGAGGACGGCTACACCTTC. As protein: CASSFGPQGEDGYTF.

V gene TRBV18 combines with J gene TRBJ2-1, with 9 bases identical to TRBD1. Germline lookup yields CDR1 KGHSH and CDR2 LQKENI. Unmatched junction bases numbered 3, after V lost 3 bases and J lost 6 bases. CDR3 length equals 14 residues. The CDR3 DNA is TGTGCCAGCTCACCGAGGACAGGGGTCAATGAGCAGTTCTTC. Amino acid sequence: CASSPRTGVNEQFF.

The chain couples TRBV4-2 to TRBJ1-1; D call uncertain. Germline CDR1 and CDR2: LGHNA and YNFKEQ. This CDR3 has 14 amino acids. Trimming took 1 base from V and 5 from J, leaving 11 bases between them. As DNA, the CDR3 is TGTGCCAGCAGCCAAGGAGGGCTTCGGACTGAAGCTTTCTTT. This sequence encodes CASSQGGLRTEAFF.

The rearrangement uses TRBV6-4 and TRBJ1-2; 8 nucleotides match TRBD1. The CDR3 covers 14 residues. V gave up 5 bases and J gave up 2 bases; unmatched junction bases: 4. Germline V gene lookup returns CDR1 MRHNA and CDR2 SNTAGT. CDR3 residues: CASSRTGSNYGYTF. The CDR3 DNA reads TGTGCCAGCAGTCGGACAGGGTCCAACTATGGCTACACCTTC.

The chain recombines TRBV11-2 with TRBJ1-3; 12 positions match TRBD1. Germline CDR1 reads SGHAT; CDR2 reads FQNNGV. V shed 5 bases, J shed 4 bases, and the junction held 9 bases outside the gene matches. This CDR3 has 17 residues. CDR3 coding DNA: TGTGCCAGCAGCGTTGGGACAGGGGGCTGGAAGGGAAACACCATATATTTT. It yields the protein CASSVGTGGWKGNTIYF.